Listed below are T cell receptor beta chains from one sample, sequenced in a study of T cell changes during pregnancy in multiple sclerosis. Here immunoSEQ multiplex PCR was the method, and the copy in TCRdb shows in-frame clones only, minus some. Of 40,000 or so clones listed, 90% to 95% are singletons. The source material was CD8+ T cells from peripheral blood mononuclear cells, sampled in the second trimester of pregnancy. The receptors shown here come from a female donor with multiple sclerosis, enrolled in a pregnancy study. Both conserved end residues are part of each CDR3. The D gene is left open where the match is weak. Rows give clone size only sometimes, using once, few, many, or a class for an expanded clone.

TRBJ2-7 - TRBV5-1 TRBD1 CASSASGTGYYEQYF TGCGCCAGCAGCGCGTCCGGGACAGGGTACTACGAGCAGTACTTC
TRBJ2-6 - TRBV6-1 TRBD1 CASHGQGDGANVLTF TGTGCCAGTCACGGACAGGGGGACGGGGCCAACGTCCTGACTTTC
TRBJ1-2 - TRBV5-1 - CASSLTDTNYGYTF TGCGCCAGCAGCTTGACAGACACTAACTATGGCTACACCTTC
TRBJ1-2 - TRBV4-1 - CASSHSDTSYGYTF TGCGCCAGCAGCCATTCGGACACCTCCTATGGCTACACCTTC
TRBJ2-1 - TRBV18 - CASSPRVRQGWNEQFF TGTGCCAGCTCACCACGGGTACGGCAGGGATGGAATGAGCAGTTCTTC
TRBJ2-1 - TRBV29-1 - CSVDGVGSEQFF TGCAGCGTTGACGGGGTGGGAAGTGAGCAGTTCTTC
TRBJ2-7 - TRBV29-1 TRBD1 CSVVGTETYEQYF TGCAGCGTTGTGGGGACAGAGACCTACGAGCAGTACTTC
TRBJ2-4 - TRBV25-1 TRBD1 CASSGPQPDRVAKNIQYF TGTGCCAGCAGTGGACCCCAACCGGACAGGGTAGCCAAAAACATTCAGTACTTC
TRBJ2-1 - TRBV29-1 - CSVERQDNEQFF TGCAGCGTTGAAAGACAGGACAATGAGCAGTTCTTC
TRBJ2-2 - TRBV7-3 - CASSLYSGDNTGELFF TGTGCCAGCAGCTTATATTCGGGGGATAACACCGGGGAGCTGTTTTTT
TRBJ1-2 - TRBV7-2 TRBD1 CASSSGQEIPYGYTF TGTGCCAGCAGCTCGGGACAGGAGATACCCTATGGCTACACCTTC
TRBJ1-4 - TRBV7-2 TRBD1 CASSLADREVEKLFF TGTGCCAGCAGCTTAGCGGACAGGGAAGTCGAAAAACTGTTTTTT
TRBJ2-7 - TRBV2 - CASSELLVEQYF TGTGCCAGCAGTGAATTACTAGTAGAGCAGTACTTC
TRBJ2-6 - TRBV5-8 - CASTVDRTSGANVLTF TGTGCCAGCACCGTCGACAGGACCTCTGGGGCCAACGTCCTGACTTTC
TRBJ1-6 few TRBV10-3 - CAIRGGKDSDNSPLHF TGTGCCATCAGGGGGGGGAAGGACAGTGATAATTCACCCCTCCACTTT
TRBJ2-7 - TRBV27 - CASSLSSFRSYEQYF TGTGCCAGCAGTTTATCAAGCTTCCGCTCCTACGAGCAGTACTTC
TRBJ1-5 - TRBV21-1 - CASSGLYSNQPQHF TGTGCCAGCAGCGGGCTGTATAGCAATCAGCCCCAGCATTTT
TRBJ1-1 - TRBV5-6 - CASSLPRRMNTEAFF TGTGCCAGCAGCCTTCCCCGGCGGATGAACACTGAAGCTTTCTTT
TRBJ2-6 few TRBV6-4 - CASSDRGSGANVLTF TGTGCCAGCAGTGACAGGGGGTCCGGGGCCAACGTCCTGACTTTC
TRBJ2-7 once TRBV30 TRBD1 CAWAARCGTGVYEQYF TGTGCCTGGGCCGCCAGGTGCGGGACAGGGGTTTACGAGCAGTACTTC
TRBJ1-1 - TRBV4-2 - CASSQGGYTEAFF TGTGCCAGCAGCCAGGGGGGATACACTGAAGCTTTCTTT
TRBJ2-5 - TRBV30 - CAWSGAGEETQYF TGTGCCTGGAGTGGGGCAGGGGAGGAGACCCAGTACTTC
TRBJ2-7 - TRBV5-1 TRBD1 CASSPGQGSYEQYF TGCGCCAGCAGCCCTGGACAGGGGTCCTACGAGCAGTACTTC
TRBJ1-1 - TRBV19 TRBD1 CASSLDRGTGYSFTEAFF TGTGCCAGTAGCCTCGACAGGGGGACTGGTTATAGCTTCACTGAAGCTTTCTTT
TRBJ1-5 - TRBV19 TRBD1 CASSITGVKVLGYQPQHF TGTGCCAGTAGTATTACAGGGGTGAAAGTCCTAGGGTACCAGCCCCAGCATTTT
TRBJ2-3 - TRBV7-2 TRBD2 CASSFSSGLTDTQYF TGTGCCAGCAGCTTCTCTAGCGGACTCACAGATACGCAGTATTTT
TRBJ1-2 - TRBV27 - CASSLTSVGQGIGGYTF TGTGCCAGCAGCTTAACATCGGTAGGGCAGGGGATAGGTGGCTACACCTTC
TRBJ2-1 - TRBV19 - CASNDRDSHNEQFF TGTGCCAGTAATGACCGGGACTCCCACAATGAGCAGTTCTTC
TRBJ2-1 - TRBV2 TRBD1 CASSYAGQVNNEQFF TGTGCCAGCAGTTACGCCGGACAGGTAAACAATGAGCAGTTCTTC
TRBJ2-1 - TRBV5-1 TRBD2 CASSLTSFGTSGNEQFF TGCGCCAGCAGCCTAACATCCTTCGGGACTAGCGGCAATGAGCAGTTCTTC
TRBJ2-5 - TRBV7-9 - CASSLEYSQETQYF TGTGCCAGCAGCTTAGAATACAGCCAAGAGACCCAGTACTTC
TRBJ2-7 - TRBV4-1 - CATSATLLYEQYF TGCGCCACGTCAGCGACTCTACTCTACGAGCAGTACTTC
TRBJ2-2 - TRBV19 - CASSFPVGSNTGELFF TGTGCCAGTAGTTTCCCCGTCGGGTCGAACACCGGGGAGCTGTTTTTT
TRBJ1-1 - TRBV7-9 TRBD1 CASSPTDRGGTEAFF TGTGCCAGCAGCCCAACGGACAGGGGGGGCACTGAAGCTTTCTTT
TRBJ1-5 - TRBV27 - CASSPLESGDHQPQHF TGTGCCAGCAGTCCCCTAGAGTCGGGGGATCATCAGCCCCAGCATTTT
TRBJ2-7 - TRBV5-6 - CASSLAGQGHEQYF TGTGCCAGCAGCTTGGCCGGCCAGGGCCACGAGCAGTACTTC
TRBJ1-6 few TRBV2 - CASSEGAINSPLHF TGTGCCAGCAGTGAGGGGGCGATCAATTCACCCCTCCACTTT
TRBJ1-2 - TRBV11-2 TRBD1 CASSLGQGHYGYTF TGTGCCAGCAGCTTAGGACAGGGCCACTATGGCTACACCTTC
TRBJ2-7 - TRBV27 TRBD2 CASSSSGTNYEQYF TGTGCCAGCAGTTCCTCCGGGACTAACTACGAGCAGTACTTC
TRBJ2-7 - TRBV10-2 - CASSESARISSYEQYF TGCGCCAGCAGTGAGTCAGCGAGGATTAGCTCCTACGAGCAGTACTTC
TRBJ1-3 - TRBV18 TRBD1 CASSPIRDPGGTGNTIYF TGTGCCAGCTCACCCATCCGGGACCCAGGGGGCACTGGAAACACCATATATTTT
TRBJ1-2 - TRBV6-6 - CASGPGVGIYGYTF TGTGCCAGCGGTCCAGGGGTGGGGATCTATGGCTACACCTTC
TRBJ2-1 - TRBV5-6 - CASSQQGNEQFF TGTGCCAGCAGCCAACAGGGCAATGAGCAGTTCTTC
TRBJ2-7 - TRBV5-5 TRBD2 CASSSRLAGEGEQYF TGTGCCAGCAGCTCGAGACTAGCGGGAGAGGGCGAGCAGTACTTC
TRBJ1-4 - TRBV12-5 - CASGLIRGEGNEKLFF TGTGCTAGTGGCCTGATCCGAGGTGAAGGAAATGAAAAACTGTTTTTT
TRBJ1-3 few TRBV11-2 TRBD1 CASSYGDSSGNTIYF TGTGCCAGCAGCTACGGGGACAGCTCTGGAAACACCATATATTTT
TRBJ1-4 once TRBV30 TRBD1 CAWSERQGREKLFF TGTGCCTGGAGTGAGAGACAGGGAAGGGAAAAACTGTTTTTT
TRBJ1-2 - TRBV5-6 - CASSLGERLYGYTF TGTGCCAGCAGCTTGGGTGAGAGACTCTATGGCTACACCTTC
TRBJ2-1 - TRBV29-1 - CSVLWEADNEQFF TGCAGCGTCCTGTGGGAGGCGGACAATGAGCAGTTCTTC
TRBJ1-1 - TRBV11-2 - CASSLPHRPVEGAFF TGTGCCAGCAGCTTACCCCACCGGCCGGTCGAGGGAGCTTTCTTT
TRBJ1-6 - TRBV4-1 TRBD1 CASSLTGTDNSPLHF TGCGCCAGCAGCCTCACCGGGACAGATAATTCACCCCTCCACTTT
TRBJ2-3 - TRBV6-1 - CANTGEDTDTQYF TGTGCCAACACGGGGGAGGACACAGATACGCAGTATTTT
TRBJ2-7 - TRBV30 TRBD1 CAWRAGTGVYEQYF TGTGCCTGGAGAGCCGGGACAGGGGTCTACGAGCAGTACTTC
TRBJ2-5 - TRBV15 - CATSRLVAEEGETQYF TGTGCCACCAGCCGGTTGGTAGCGGAGGAGGGGGAGACCCAGTACTTC
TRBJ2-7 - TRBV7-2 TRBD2 CASSQSGRGPSYEQYF TGTGCCAGCAGCCAGAGCGGGAGGGGACCTTCCTACGAGCAGTACTTC
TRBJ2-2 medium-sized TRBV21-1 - CASSKEGVDWGGPHANTGELFF TGTGCCAGCAGCAAAGAAGGAGTTGATTGGGGGGGGCCACACGCGAACACCGGGGAGCTGTTTTTT
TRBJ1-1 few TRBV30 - CAWSFGDTEAFF TGTGCCTGGAGTTTCGGGGACACTGAAGCTTTCTTT
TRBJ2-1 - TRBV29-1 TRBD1 CSVDGTDYNEQFF TGCAGCGTTGACGGGACAGACTACAATGAGCAGTTCTTC